Shown below are 2 T cell receptor beta chains from a single sample sequenced in a study of T-cell reconstitution after alpha-beta-depleted transplantation in children. Using unique molecular identifiers, the investigators prepared the TCRbeta library. TCRdb redid the calling of the PCR reads with MiXCR, one entry per CDR3 protein. The sample lists about 690,000 distinct CDR3 sequences, about 15% occurring once. This specimen consisted of PBMCs from the stem cell graft donor, obtained from the stem cell graft. The source of these receptors is a human donor who donated a stem cell graft to a child with acute myeloid leukemia.

CDR3 amino acids: CNAFRQGAFSNTGELFF. DNA for the CDR3: TGCAATGCCTTTAGACAGGGGGCCTTTTCGAACACCGGGGAGCTGTTTTTT. The chain links TRBV20-1 to TRBJ2-2; TRBD1 agrees at 10 bases. CDR1 and CDR2 from the germline V gene are DFQATT and SNEGSKA (reference sequence). The CDR3 has 17 residues.

This clonotype was observed many times. This chain uses TRBV12-3 or TRBV12-4 with TRBJ2-1, with D maybe TRBD1 (6 bases). There are 14 residues in the CDR3. Trimming took 1 base from V and 9 from J, leaving 13 bases between them. The CDR3 here is CASSLVQGGVEQFF. CDR3 DNA: TGTGCCAGCAGTTTAGTACAGGGTGGGGTTGAGCAGTTCTTC.